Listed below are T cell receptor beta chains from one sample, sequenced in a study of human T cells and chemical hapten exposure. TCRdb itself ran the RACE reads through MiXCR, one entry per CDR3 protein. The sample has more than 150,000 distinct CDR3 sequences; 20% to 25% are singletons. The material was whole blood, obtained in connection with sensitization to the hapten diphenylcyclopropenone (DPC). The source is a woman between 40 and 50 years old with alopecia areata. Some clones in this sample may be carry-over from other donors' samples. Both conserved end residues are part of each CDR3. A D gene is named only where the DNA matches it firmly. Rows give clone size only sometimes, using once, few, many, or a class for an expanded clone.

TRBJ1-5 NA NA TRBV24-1 TGTGCCACCAGTGCTTCCGGGGATAGCAATCAGCCCCAGCATTTT CATSASGDSNQPQHF
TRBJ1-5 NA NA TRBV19 TGTGCCAGTAGTATAGTGGGCAGGCCCAATCAGCCCCAGCATTTT CASSIVGRPNQPQHF
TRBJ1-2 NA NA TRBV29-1 TGCAGCGTTCGTGCCCAGGGCCTTAACTATGGCTACACCTTC CSVRAQGLNYGYTF
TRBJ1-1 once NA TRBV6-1 TGTGCCAGCCGCCACCTGGACACTGAAGCTTTCTTT CASRHLDTEAFF
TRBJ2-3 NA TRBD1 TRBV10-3 TGTGCCGTGTACAGGGGTGGCACAGATACGCAGTATTTT CAVYRGGTDTQYF
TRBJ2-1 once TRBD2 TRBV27 TGTGCCAGCACCAGGTTAGGGACTAGCGGGACGCCGGCCCGCAATGAGCAGTTCTTC CASTRLGTSGTPARNEQFF
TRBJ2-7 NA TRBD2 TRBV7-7 TGTGCTAGCAGCCCGACTAGCGGAGGCCTCTACGAGCAGTACTTC CASSPTSGGLYEQYF
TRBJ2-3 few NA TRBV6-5 TGTGCCAGCAGTTATGGCCAGGGTGCAGATACGCAGTATTTT CASSYGQGADTQYF
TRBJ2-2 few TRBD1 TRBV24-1 TGTGCCACCAGTGAGGGCGGGACAGGGTTCGGGGAGCTGTTTTTT CATSEGGTGFGELFF
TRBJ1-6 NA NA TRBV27 TGTGCCAGCGGACTACTCAGGCCGGATAATTCACCCCTCCACTTT CASGLLRPDNSPLHF
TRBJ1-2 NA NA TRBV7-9 TGTGCCAGCAGCTTACCACACACCGCTCTCTATGGCTACACCTTC CASSLPHTALYGYTF
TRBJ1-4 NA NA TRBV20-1 TGCAGTGCTAGGGAACTCGGGGAAAAACTGTTTTTT CSARELGEKLFF
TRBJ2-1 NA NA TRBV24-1 TGTGCCACCAGTGAAAGCGTTAGCAATGAGCAGTTCTTC CATSESVSNEQFF
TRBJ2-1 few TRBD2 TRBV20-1 TGCAGTGCTAGCCCGAGGGGACTAGCTAATGAGCAGTTCTTC CSASPRGLANEQFF
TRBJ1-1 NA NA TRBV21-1 TGTGCCAGCAGCAAAGCGCCTGCCCCTGAAGCTTTCTTT CASSKAPAPEAFF
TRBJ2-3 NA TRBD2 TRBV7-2 TGTGCCAGCAGCTGGACTAGCGGTGATACGCAGTATTTT CASSWTSGDTQYF
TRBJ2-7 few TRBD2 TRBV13 TGTGCCAGCAGCGCCGCTCCGGGACTAGCGGGAGGCGAGCAGTACTTC CASSAAPGLAGGEQYF
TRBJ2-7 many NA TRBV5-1 TGCGCCAGCAGCTTGGACCGATACGAGCAGTACTTC CASSLDRYEQYF
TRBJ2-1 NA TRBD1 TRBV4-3 TGCGCCAGCAGCCAAGGACAGGGGGTCAATGAGCAGTTCTTC CASSQGQGVNEQFF
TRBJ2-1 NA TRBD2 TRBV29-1 TGCAGCGTTGTATCCGGGAGGAGTAATGAGCAGTTCTTC CSVVSGRSNEQFF
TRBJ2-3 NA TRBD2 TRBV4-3 TGCGCCAGCAGCCGGCGGGCTAGCGGGCGCACAGATACGCAGTATTTT CASSRRASGRTDTQYF
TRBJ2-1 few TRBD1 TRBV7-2 TGTGCCAGCAGCTCGGACAGGGGGCTTCAGAATGAGCAGTTCTTC CASSSDRGLQNEQFF
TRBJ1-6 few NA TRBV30 TGTGCCTGGAGATCCGGGACACATAATTCACCCCTCCACTTT CAWRSGTHNSPLHF
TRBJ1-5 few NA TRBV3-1 TGTGCCAGCAGCCAAGGGGAAGGGCCCCAGCATTTT CASSQGEGPQHF
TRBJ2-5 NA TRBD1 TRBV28 TGTGCCAGCAGCGGGGCGGGACAGGGGCAAGAGACCCAGTACTTC CASSGAGQGQETQYF
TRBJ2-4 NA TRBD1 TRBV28 TGTGCCAGCAGTCAACAGGGGGAAAACATTCAGTACTTC CASSQQGENIQYF
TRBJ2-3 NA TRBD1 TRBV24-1 TGTGCCACCAGTGACCCTGACAGGGGCGTCACAGATACGCAGTATTTT CATSDPDRGVTDTQYF
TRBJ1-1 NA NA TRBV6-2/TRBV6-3 TGTGCCAGCAAAGAATGGGGGTCCGCCACTGAAGCTTTCTTT CASKEWGSATEAFF
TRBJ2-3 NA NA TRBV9 TGTGCCAGCAGCGTAGGCCCGGGCAGCACAGATACGCAGTATTTT CASSVGPGSTDTQYF
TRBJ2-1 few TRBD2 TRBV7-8 TGTGCCAGCAGCTTAGGACTAGCGGGGAGTACTTACAATGAGCAGTTCTTC CASSLGLAGSTYNEQFF
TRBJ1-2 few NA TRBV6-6 TGTGCCAGCAGTGTCCCGGACGGGGGTTCTGGCTACACCTTC CASSVPDGGSGYTF
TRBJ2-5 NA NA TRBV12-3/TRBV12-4 TGTGCCAGCAGTTTATCAAGGCAGGGCTACCAAGAGACCCAGTACTTC CASSLSRQGYQETQYF
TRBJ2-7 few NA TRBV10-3 TGTGCCATCACCAACTCGTTACAGGAAGGCGAGCAGTACTTC CAITNSLQEGEQYF
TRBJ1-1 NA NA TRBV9 TGTGCCAGCAGCCCTGTATCCACGGTCACTGAAGCTTTCTTT CASSPVSTVTEAFF
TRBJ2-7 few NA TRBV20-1 TGCAGTGCTACGACAGGGAGGACCTACGAGCAGTACTTC CSATTGRTYEQYF
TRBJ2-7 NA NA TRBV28 TGTGCCAGCAATCCGGGGAACTACGAGCAGTACTTC CASNPGNYEQYF
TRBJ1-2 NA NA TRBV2 TGTGCCAGCAGTGAATCGCGGGGATTCTATGGCTACACCTTC CASSESRGFYGYTF
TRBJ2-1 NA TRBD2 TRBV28 TGTGCCAGCAGTGTAGCCGGGACTAGCGGGCATATTGCCTACAATGAGCAGTTCTTC CASSVAGTSGHIAYNEQFF
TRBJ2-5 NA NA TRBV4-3 TGCGCCAGCAGCCAGCGGGACAGCCAAGAGACCCAGTACTTC CASSQRDSQETQYF
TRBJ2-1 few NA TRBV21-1 TGTGCCAGCAGTTCGAGACAGGGGCCCACGTACAATGAGCAGTTCTTC CASSSRQGPTYNEQFF
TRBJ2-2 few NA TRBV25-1 TGTGCCAGCAGTGTTCAAGGGGAGCTGTTTTTT CASSVQGELFF
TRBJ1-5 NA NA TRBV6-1 TGTGCCAGCAGACCCAGGGGCTCCCAAGCTCTCAATCAGCCCCAGCATTTT CASRPRGSQALNQPQHF
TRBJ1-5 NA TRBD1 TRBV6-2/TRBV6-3 TGTGCCAGCAGTTACCCCCTTTACAGGGGTAATCAGCCCCAGCATTTT CASSYPLYRGNQPQHF
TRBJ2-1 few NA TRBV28 TGTGCCAGCAGTTTCTCGGGACATGATACCAATGAGCAGTTCTTC CASSFSGHDTNEQFF
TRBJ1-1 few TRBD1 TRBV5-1 TGCGCCAGCAGCTACGGGACAGCGGGGAACACTGAAGCTTTCTTT CASSYGTAGNTEAFF
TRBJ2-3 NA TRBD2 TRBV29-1 TGCAGCGTTGAGACTAGCGGGAGACCAGATACGCAGTATTTT CSVETSGRPDTQYF
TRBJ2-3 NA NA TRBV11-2 TGTGCCAGCAGCCTCTCATACACAGATACGCAGTATTTT CASSLSYTDTQYF
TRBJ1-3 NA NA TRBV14 TGTGCCAGCAGCCGAGGACTCTCTGGAAACACCATATATTTT CASSRGLSGNTIYF
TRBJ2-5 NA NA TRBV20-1 TGCAGTGCTCTTCTAGGAAACCAAGAGACCCAGTACTTC CSALLGNQETQYF
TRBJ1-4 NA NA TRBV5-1 TGCGCCAGCAGCTTGGCCGGCAGGTTTGCAACTAATGAAAAACTGTTTTTT CASSLAGRFATNEKLFF
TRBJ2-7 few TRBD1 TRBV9 TGTGCCAGCAGCGTAGGGGGACAGGGTACCTACGAGCAGTACTTC CASSVGGQGTYEQYF